This is a list of T cell receptor beta chains from one sample in a study of blood T cell repertoires in COVID-19. Produced via immunoSEQ multiplex PCR; TCRdb's table is partial and in-frame only. The table includes a few hundred thousand clones, 75% to 90% detected once. The sample comprised peripheral blood. The origin of the receptors is a woman aged 55-69 years with acute or convalescent COVID-19. Both conserved end residues are part of each CDR3. A D gene is named only where the DNA matches it firmly. The size entry is marked missing in some rows and otherwise reads once, few, many or a size class.

V gene	D gene	J gene	clone size	CDR3 DNA	CDR3 protein
TRBV2	-	TRBJ2-7	-	TGTGCCAGCAGACCGAACCAGGATTCCGAGCAGTACTTC	CASRPNQDSEQYF
TRBV4-1	-	TRBJ1-2	-	TGCGCCAGCAGCGAGATGCCAGGGATGGACCTCTATGGCTACACCTTC	CASSEMPGMDLYGYTF
TRBV6-2/TRBV6-3	-	TRBJ1-6	-	TGTGCCAGCAGTTACGGGGTAAGACAGGAGTTGACGACTAATTCACCCCTCCACTTT	CASSYGVRQELTTNSPLHF
TRBV20-1	-	TRBJ2-1	-	TGCAGTGCCCTCGACAATGAGCAGTTCTTC	CSALDNEQFF
TRBV19	TRBD2	TRBJ2-1	-	TGTGCCAGTAGTACCGCCTTGCTAGCGGGAGGGGATGAGCAGTTCTTC	CASSTALLAGGDEQFF
TRBV3-1/TRBV3-2	TRBD1	TRBJ2-2	-	TGTGCCAGCAGCCCTCGGGACAGGAGTACCGGGGAGCTGTTTTTT	CASSPRDRSTGELFF
TRBV24-1	TRBD1	TRBJ1-2	-	TGTGCCACCAGTGATCCCGGGACAGGGTATGGCTACACCTTC	CATSDPGTGYGYTF
TRBV5-1	-	TRBJ1-2	-	TGCGCCAGCAGCTTAGCGGGGGTCCAGAATGGCTACACCTTC	CASSLAGVQNGYTF
TRBV2	TRBD1	TRBJ1-5	-	TGTGCCAGCAGACGCGGGCCAGGGGGGCATCAGCCCCAGCATTTT	CASRRGPGGHQPQHF
TRBV19	TRBD1	TRBJ1-2	-	TGTGCCAGTAGTATTGACAGGGGAGGAGGCTACACCTTC	CASSIDRGGGYTF
TRBV30	TRBD2	TRBJ2-3	-	TGTGCCTGGGGACTAGCGGGGCAGCGTCGTACGCAGTATTTT	CAWGLAGQRRTQYF
TRBV6-5	TRBD1	TRBJ2-1	once	TGTGCCAGCAATCCGGGACAGCTATACAATGAGCAGTTCTTC	CASNPGQLYNEQFF
TRBV7-9	TRBD2	TRBJ2-5	-	TGTGCCAGCAGCTTAGCGAACGGGGAGGGAAAGACCCAGTACTTC	CASSLANGEGKTQYF
TRBV5-1	TRBD1	TRBJ2-1	-	TGCGCCAGCAGCTTGGGACAGGGAAGGGATGAGCAGTTCTTC	CASSLGQGRDEQFF
TRBV6-2/TRBV6-3	TRBD1	TRBJ2-1	-	TGTGCCAGCAGCCATCCCGGGACAGGGGGCCCGTTTGGCGTCAATGAGCAGTTCTTC	CASSHPGTGGPFGVNEQFF
TRBV7-2	TRBD2	TRBJ2-5	-	TGTGCCAGCAGCGCCCAGGTAGCGGGGGTCGGGGAGACCCAGTACTTC	CASSAQVAGVGETQYF
TRBV6-5	-	TRBJ1-5	-	TGTGCCAGCAGTTATTCGGGGGTGGGTCATCAGCCCCAGCATTTT	CASSYSGVGHQPQHF
TRBV19	-	TRBJ2-3	-	TGTGCCAGTAAAGCGGATAGCACAGATACGCAGTATTTT	CASKADSTDTQYF
TRBV6-2/TRBV6-3	-	TRBJ1-5	-	TGTGCCAGCAGTTCCGGACTCTATCAGCCCCAGCATTTT	CASSSGLYQPQHF
TRBV7-3	-	TRBJ1-6	-	TGTGCCAGCAGCTTGGGCCCCCAGGGGATAAACTCACCCCTCCACTTT	CASSLGPQGINSPLHF
TRBV20-1	TRBD1	TRBJ1-1	-	TGCAGTGCTAGTACTCAGGGGGAAATCACTGAAGCTTTCTTT	CSASTQGEITEAFF
TRBV28	-	TRBJ1-5	-	TGTGCCAGCAGTCCAGCGGGGAGCAATCAGCCCCAGCATTTT	CASSPAGSNQPQHF
TRBV3-1/TRBV3-2	-	TRBJ1-1	-	TGTGCCAGCAGCCCAGGACAGAACACTGAAGCTTTCTTT	CASSPGQNTEAFF
TRBV5-8	-	TRBJ1-4	-	TGTGCCAGCAGCTTGCGGGGGGCTGGGAATAATGAAAAACTGTTTTTT	CASSLRGAGNNEKLFF
TRBV10-3	-	TRBJ1-4	-	TGTGCCACCGGGGGAGCAACTAATGAAAAACTGTTTTTT	CATGGATNEKLFF
TRBV6-5	TRBD1	TRBJ1-1	-	TGTGCCAGCAGTTATCGCCCGGGACAGAACAGTGAAGCTTTCTTT	CASSYRPGQNSEAFF
TRBV2	TRBD1	TRBJ2-7	-	TGTGCCAGCAGTGAGGGTTCAGGACAGGGCCCCTACGAGCAGTACTTC	CASSEGSGQGPYEQYF
TRBV5-1	TRBD1	TRBJ1-1	once	TGCGCCAGCAGCTTCGGACAGGGACAGCTGAACACTGAAGCTTTCTTT	CASSFGQGQLNTEAFF
TRBV18	TRBD1	TRBJ2-7	-	TGTGCCAGCTCACCACTAGGGACAGCCTACGAGCAGTACTTC	CASSPLGTAYEQYF
TRBV11-2	-	TRBJ2-5	once	TGTGCCAGCAGCTACTTCCCCGGGGTATTAACCCAAGAGACCCAGTACTTC	CASSYFPGVLTQETQYF
TRBV7-2	TRBD1	TRBJ1-6	-	TGTGCCAGCAGCTCCGGGACAGTGATCAGAGTCTATAATTCACCCCTCCACTTT	CASSSGTVIRVYNSPLHF
TRBV6-6	-	TRBJ1-5	once	TGTGCCAGCAGTGGTCCCAGGGTTCTTGGCCAGCCCCAGCATTTT	CASSGPRVLGQPQHF
TRBV7-9	-	TRBJ1-2	-	TGTGCCAGCAGCTTCCCAGGGGTCTATGGCTACACCTTC	CASSFPGVYGYTF
TRBV6-5	TRBD1	TRBJ1-1	-	TGTGCCAGCACCGCTGCGACAGGGAGCGACACTGAAGCTTTCTTT	CASTAATGSDTEAFF
TRBV20-1	TRBD1	TRBJ1-5	-	TGCAGTGCTAGTAAGGACAGGGGACCGGGCGATGGGAATCAGCCCCAGCATTTT	CSASKDRGPGDGNQPQHF
TRBV3-1/TRBV3-2	-	TRBJ2-7	-	TGTGCCAGCAGCCAAGAGAGGGTTTCTCGGGAGCAGTACTTC	CASSQERVSREQYF
TRBV7-9	TRBD1	TRBJ1-5	-	TGTGCCAGCAGCCCCGGGACAGGGGTACAGCCCCAGCATTTT	CASSPGTGVQPQHF
TRBV28	-	TRBJ1-5	-	TGTGCCAGCAGCGAAGGCTCGAGGGTTGGCAATCAGCCCCAGCATTTT	CASSEGSRVGNQPQHF
TRBV19	TRBD2	TRBJ2-7	-	TGTGCCAGTCGGACTAGCGGGACGCACGAGCAGTACTTC	CASRTSGTHEQYF
TRBV7-3	TRBD1	TRBJ2-2	-	TGTGCCAGCAGTCGACAGGGGAACACCGGGGAGCTGTTTTTT	CASSRQGNTGELFF
TRBV27	TRBD1	TRBJ1-2	-	TGTGCCAGCAGTGGGACAGGGGGGGCGTATGGCTACACCTTC	CASSGTGGAYGYTF
TRBV7-2	TRBD2	TRBJ2-7	-	TGTGCCAGCAGCTTAGTTTTCCTAGCGGAGGACTACGAGCAGTACTTC	CASSLVFLAEDYEQYF
TRBV4-3	-	TRBJ2-2	-	TGCGCCAGCAGCCAAGATCAAGTATTAGAGGAGCTGTTTTTT	CASSQDQVLEELFF
TRBV6-5	-	TRBJ1-2	-	TGTGCCAGCAGTTTATACGGGAGAGAGTATGGCTACACCTTC	CASSLYGREYGYTF
TRBV29-1	TRBD2	TRBJ2-3	-	TGCAGCGTCCCAGGACTAGCGGGGGGACAAAGGGGGTCAGATACGCAGTATTTT	CSVPGLAGGQRGSDTQYF
TRBV10-3	-	TRBJ1-6	-	TGTGCCATCAGGGAGGGGCTCTCCTATAATTCACCCCTCCACTTT	CAIREGLSYNSPLHF